These T cell receptor beta chains were read from a single sample in a study of early T cells in non-severe SARS-CoV-2 infection. TCRdb ran MiXCR on the 5' RACE reads and lists one entry per CDR3 protein. This table has 40,000 to 60,000 distinct CDR3 sequences, about 12% appearing once. Sequencing input: whole blood. These receptors all stem from an adult who was a healthcare worker with PCR-confirmed SARS-CoV-2 infection or an uninfected control (not recorded which). CDR3s include the opening cysteine and the closing phenylalanine or tryptophan. The order of the fields is J gene, D gene, clone size, V gene, CDR3 protein, CDR3 DNA. A D gene is named only where the DNA matches it firmly. For some rows the clone size is stated as once, few or many, or as a class when expanded; others skip it.

j_gene: TRBJ1-1
d_gene: NA
abundance: few
v_gene: TRBV9
CDR3aa: CASSLGDTSDEEAFF
CDR3nt: TGTGCCAGCAGCCTAGGGGACACTTCTGACGAGGAAGCTTTCTTT

j_gene: TRBJ1-6
d_gene: NA
abundance: many
v_gene: TRBV2
CDR3aa: CASSEHPPSSYNSPLHF
CDR3nt: TGTGCCAGCAGTGAACACCCCCCAAGCTCCTATAATTCACCCCTCCACTTT

j_gene: TRBJ2-7
d_gene: NA
abundance: NA
v_gene: TRBV20-1
CDR3aa: CSARSRVGFTYEQYF
CDR3nt: TGCAGTGCTAGATCCAGGGTAGGTTTTACCTACGAGCAGTACTTC

j_gene: TRBJ2-1
d_gene: NA
abundance: few
v_gene: TRBV6-4
CDR3aa: CASSERGGYNEQFF
CDR3nt: TGTGCCAGCAGTGAGAGGGGAGGCTACAATGAGCAGTTCTTC

j_gene: TRBJ1-1
d_gene: NA
abundance: few
v_gene: TRBV20-1
CDR3aa: CSARPGAGPNTEAFF
CDR3nt: TGCAGTGCTCGACCGGGGGCAGGGCCGAACACTGAAGCTTTCTTT

j_gene: TRBJ2-1
d_gene: TRBD1
abundance: many
v_gene: TRBV7-8
CDR3aa: CASSHPGQGSYNEQFF
CDR3nt: TGTGCCAGCAGCCATCCGGGACAGGGTTCCTACAATGAGCAGTTCTTC

j_gene: TRBJ1-1
d_gene: TRBD1
abundance: many
v_gene: TRBV9
CDR3aa: CASSGDGTGAAFF
CDR3nt: TGTGCCAGCAGCGGAGACGGGACAGGGGCCGCTTTCTTT

j_gene: TRBJ2-3
d_gene: TRBD1
abundance: NA
v_gene: TRBV9
CDR3aa: CASSLRQGASDTQYF
CDR3nt: TGTGCCAGCAGCTTACGACAGGGGGCGTCAGATACGCAGTATTTT

j_gene: TRBJ2-1
d_gene: TRBD2
abundance: many
v_gene: TRBV6-1
CDR3aa: CASSPRLAGDNEQFF
CDR3nt: TGTGCCAGCAGCCCTCGACTAGCGGGGGACAATGAGCAGTTCTTC

j_gene: TRBJ2-7
d_gene: TRBD1
abundance: NA
v_gene: TRBV13
CDR3aa: CASKPGQGIEQYF
CDR3nt: TGTGCCAGTAAGCCGGGACAGGGTATCGAGCAGTACTTC

j_gene: TRBJ2-7
d_gene: TRBD1
abundance: few
v_gene: TRBV5-1
CDR3aa: CASSWDRNSYEQYF
CDR3nt: TGCGCCAGCAGCTGGGACAGGAACTCCTACGAGCAGTACTTC